This is a list of T cell receptor beta chains from one sample in a study of blood T cell repertoires in COVID-19. Generated by immunoSEQ multiplex PCR, the TCRdb table keeps only in-frame clones and is missing some. The sample consists of approximately 70,000 clones, around 91% of them appearing once. The sample was peripheral blood. The origin of the receptors is a human donor in a cohort sampled during active COVID-19. Each CDR3 is given with its conserved first and last residue. The order of the fields is V gene, J gene, D gene, clone size, CDR3 protein, CDR3 DNA. The D gene is left open where the match is weak. Clone size is not always given. Where it is, it says once, few, many or a class for expanded clones.

TRBV30,TRBJ1-2,NA,once,CAWSGIMGRGYTF,TGTGCCTGGAGTGGGATAATGGGGCGGGGCTACACCTTC
TRBV7-9,TRBJ2-7,NA,NA,CASSKGRAGSYEQYF,TGTGCCAGCAGCAAGGGCAGGGCAGGGTCCTACGAGCAGTACTTC
TRBV6-5,TRBJ2-7,TRBD2,NA,CASRKSGGNEQYF,TGTGCCAGCAGGAAGAGCGGGGGCAACGAGCAGTACTTC
TRBV3-1/TRBV3-2,TRBJ2-1,TRBD2,NA,CASSQVPRTSGGPYNEQFF,TGTGCCAGCAGCCAAGTCCCGCGGACTAGCGGGGGCCCCTACAATGAGCAGTTCTTC
TRBV19,TRBJ2-7,TRBD1,NA,CASSIRQGTGGWYEQYF,TGTGCCAGTAGTATACGGCAGGGGACAGGGGGCTGGTACGAGCAGTACTTC
TRBV10-1,TRBJ1-5,NA,NA,CASSELMAGHQRVNQPQHF,TGCGCCAGCAGTGAGTTAATGGCAGGGCACCAACGGGTCAATCAGCCCCAGCATTTT
TRBV5-1,TRBJ1-6,TRBD1,NA,CASSSGQEYSPLHF,TGCGCCAGCAGTTCGGGACAGGAGTATTCACCCCTCCACTTT
TRBV27,TRBJ1-2,NA,NA,CASSLSNVAGRYYGYTF,TGTGCCAGCAGTTTATCCAACGTTGCAGGTCGATACTATGGCTACACCTTC
TRBV2,TRBJ1-1,NA,NA,CASSEGTLPGGNTEAFF,TGTGCCAGCAGTGAAGGGACGCTGCCGGGGGGGAACACTGAAGCTTTCTTT
TRBV4-1,TRBJ2-7,NA,NA,CASSHPPRGINEQYF,TGCGCCAGCAGCCACCCCCCCAGGGGAATAAACGAGCAGTACTTC
TRBV14,TRBJ1-4,TRBD1,NA,CASSQLDRDPPEKLFF,TGTGCCAGCAGCCAACTCGACAGGGACCCACCTGAAAAACTGTTTTTT
TRBV4-1,TRBJ1-1,NA,NA,CASSFGGVNTEAFF,TGCGCCAGCAGCTTCGGGGGGGTGAACACTGAAGCTTTCTTT
TRBV11-2,TRBJ2-7,TRBD2,NA,CASSLGGGSYEQYF,TGTGCCAGCAGCTTAGGGGGGGGTTCCTACGAGCAGTACTTC
TRBV4-1,TRBJ2-7,TRBD1,NA,CASSQERTGGPYEQYF,TGCGCCAGCAGCCAGGAAAGGACAGGGGGCCCCTACGAGCAGTACTTC
TRBV27,TRBJ2-7,TRBD2,NA,CASSLSLGEGYEQYF,TGTGCCAGCAGTTTATCACTGGGGGAGGGGTACGAGCAGTACTTC
TRBV11-1,TRBJ1-6,NA,NA,CASSSTRGSPLHF,TGTGCCAGCAGTTCAACACGGGGGTCACCCCTCCACTTT
TRBV9,TRBJ1-4,TRBD1,NA,CASSVVDGTGNEKLFF,TGTGCCAGCAGCGTAGTGGACGGGACAGGGAATGAAAAACTGTTTTTT
TRBV3-1/TRBV3-2,TRBJ2-7,NA,NA,CASSPLAGRTYEQYF,TGTGCCAGCAGCCCCCTGGCGGGGCGCACCTACGAGCAGTACTTC
TRBV2,TRBJ2-7,TRBD1,NA,CASSERTGPAYEQYF,TGTGCCAGCAGTGAAAGGACAGGCCCTGCCTACGAGCAGTACTTC
TRBV5-5,TRBJ2-7,NA,NA,CASSLAPLGGYEQYF,TGTGCCAGCAGCTTGGCCCCCCTAGGGGGCTACGAGCAGTACTTC
TRBV4-1,TRBJ1-5,TRBD1,few,CASSQDYRGWPQHF,TGCGCCAGCAGCCAAGATTACAGGGGCTGGCCCCAGCATTTT
TRBV9,TRBJ2-7,TRBD2,NA,CASSVASGGRQYF,TGTGCCAGCAGCGTAGCTAGCGGGGGTAGGCAGTACTTC
TRBV11-2,TRBJ2-3,NA,NA,CASSQRPYAGSSTDTQYF,TGTGCCAGCAGCCAGAGGCCATACGCGGGGTCTAGCACAGATACGCAGTATTTT
TRBV6-6,TRBJ1-1,NA,few,CASSPMNTEAFF,TGTGCCAGCAGTCCTATGAACACTGAAGCTTTCTTT
TRBV2,TRBJ1-6,NA,NA,CASGGVSGFESSYNSPLHF,TGTGCCAGCGGTGGGGTTTCAGGATTTGAAAGCTCCTATAATTCACCCCTCCACTTT
TRBV19,TRBJ2-6,NA,NA,CASSMYGSGANVLTF,TGTGCCAGTAGTATGTATGGTAGTGGGGCCAACGTCCTGACTTTC
TRBV27,TRBJ1-1,NA,NA,CASSPSRGVGGTEAFF,TGTGCCAGCTCCCCAAGCCGGGGGGTGGGGGGCACTGAAGCTTTCTTT
TRBV7-6,TRBJ2-7,TRBD2,NA,CASSLDGGDSYEQYF,TGTGCCAGCAGCTTAGACGGGGGGGACTCCTACGAGCAGTACTTC
TRBV2,TRBJ2-5,TRBD2,once,CASSEPELAGGQETQYF,TGTGCCAGCAGTGAGCCGGAGTTAGCGGGGGGCCAAGAGACCCAGTACTTC
TRBV12-3/TRBV12-4,TRBJ1-2,NA,NA,CASSLVIGGGYTF,TGTGCCAGCAGTTTAGTGATCGGGGGTGGCTACACCTTC
TRBV11-2,TRBJ1-4,NA,NA,CASSLQGLNEKLFF,TGTGCCAGCAGCTTACAGGGCCTCAATGAAAAACTGTTTTTT